This TCR beta chain was recovered during a study of cytomegalovirus exposure and HLA in healthy donors. CDR3 length: 12 residues. Germline values: CDR1 MDHEN, CDR2 SYDVKM. V shed 2 bases and J shed 6 bases, with 7 bases lying between them. Note on this clone: The antigen is not known.

60 Vbeta and 13 Jbeta primers were used in PCR. Data came from immunoSEQ multiplex PCR; TCRdb stores just in-frame clones and leaves some out. The table shows about 140,000 clones, with 60% to 85% occurring only once. Study-wide results and caveats: Within an earlier analysis, most TCR beta V segments proved productive either about 90% or about 30% of the time. Being indistinguishable, some V segments were excluded, TRBV6-2 and TRBV6-3 among them.

Sequences were obtained from PBMCs. This chain connects TRBV28 to TRBJ1-2; unclear D gene. The origin of this receptor is a man aged 40-49 years in good health and CMV-seropositive. The CDR3 bases are TGTGCCAGCAGTTTAGGGCAGCATGGCTACACCTTC. Its translation: CASSLGQHGYTF.